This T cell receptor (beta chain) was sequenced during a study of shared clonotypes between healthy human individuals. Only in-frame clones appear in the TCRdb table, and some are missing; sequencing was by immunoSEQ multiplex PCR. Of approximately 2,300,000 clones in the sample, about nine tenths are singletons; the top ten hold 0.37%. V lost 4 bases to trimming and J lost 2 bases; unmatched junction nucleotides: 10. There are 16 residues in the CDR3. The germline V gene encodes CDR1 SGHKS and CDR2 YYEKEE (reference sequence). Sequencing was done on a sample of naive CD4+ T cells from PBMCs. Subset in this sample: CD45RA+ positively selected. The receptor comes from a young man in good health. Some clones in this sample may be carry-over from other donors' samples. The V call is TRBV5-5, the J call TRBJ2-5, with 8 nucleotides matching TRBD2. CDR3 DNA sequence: TGTGCCAGCAGCCCGGGGGGCGGGAGGCGACAAGAGACCCAGTACTTC. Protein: CASSPGGGRRQETQYF. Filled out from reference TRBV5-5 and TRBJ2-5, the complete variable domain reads DAGVTQSPTHLIKTRGQQVTLRCSPISGHKSVSWYQQVLGQGPQFIFQYYEKEERGRGNFPDRFSARQFPNYSSELNVNALLLGDSALYLCASSPGGGRRQETQYFGPGTRLLVL.